One and the same sample provided the 29 T cell receptor beta chains below, sequenced in a study of blood T cell repertoires in COVID-19. Repertoires were generated with immunoSEQ multiplex PCR, while TCRdb's copy carries only in-frame clones and drops some. This sample has 300,000 or so clones, with just under 90% found just once. The specimen was peripheral blood. These receptors all stem from a woman aged 40 to 50 with acute or convalescent COVID-19.

The chain links TRBV5-1 to TRBJ2-3; 14 bases are shared with TRBD2. The CDR3 is 17 residues long. CDR1 and CDR2 (germline): SGHRS, YFSETQ. The V and J ends lost 4 bases and 0 bases, in that order; junction bases with no gene match: 4. The CDR3: CASSPGLAGGSTDTQYF. The CDR3 DNA sequence: TGCGCCAGCAGCCCAGGACTAGCGGGGGGCAGCACAGATACGCAGTATTTT. Combining the CDR3 with reference TRBV5-1 and TRBJ2-3 gives the whole variable domain KAGVTQTPRYLIKTRGQQVTLSCSPISGHRSVSWYQQTPGQGLQFLFEYFSETQRNKGNFPGRFSGRQFSNSRSEMNVSTLELGDSALYLCASSPGLAGGSTDTQYFGPGTRLTVL.

The chain couples TRBV5-1 to TRBJ1-2; 8 nucleotides match TRBD1. Germline V gene sequence: CDR1 SGHRS, CDR2 YFSETQ. The length of the CDR3 is 16 residues. V was pared by 1 base and J by 7 bases, with 12 bases of the junction left unmatched. The CDR3: CASSLWGGQEGGGYTF. The CDR3, as DNA: TGCGCCAGCAGCTTGTGGGGGGGACAGGAAGGTGGTGGCTACACCTTC.

The gene calls are TRBV28 and TRBJ2-7; TRBD2 is a possible D gene (5 bases). CDR1 is MDHEN and CDR2 is SYDVKM in the germline V gene. With 2 bases removed from V and 0 bases from J, the gap between germline ends came to 8 bases. CDR3 length equals 14 residues. The CDR3 sequence: CASSLTGSSYEQYV. DNA for the CDR3: TGTGCCAGCAGTTTAACGGGGAGCTCCTACGAGCAGTACGTC.

This clone came up once. V is TRBV5-8 and J is TRBJ2-5; TRBD1 matches at 7 bases. Germline CDR1 reads SGHTS; CDR2 reads YDEGEE. The CDR3 spans 15 residues. The V gene end was trimmed by 4 bases and the J gene end by 2 bases; junction bases not matched to a gene: 8. CDR3 residues: CASSDDRDPQETQYF. The DNA for the CDR3 is TGTGCCAGCAGCGATGACAGGGACCCTCAAGAGACCCAGTACTTC.

In this sample, this clone turned up a few times. CDR3 nucleotides: TGTGCCAGCAGTGAAGGACAGGTCAATCAGCCCCAGCATTTT. Translating it yields CASSEGQVNQPQHF. J is TRBJ1-5 and V is TRBV2, with D possibly being TRBD1 (6 bases). Germline lookup yields CDR1 SNHLY and CDR2 FYNNEI. The CDR3 runs to 14 residues. V was trimmed by 1 base and J by 3 bases, leaving 7 bases between them.

This chain links TRBV6-2 or TRBV6-3 with TRBJ1-2; perhaps TRBD1 as D (6 bases). In germline, CDR1 is MNHEY, CDR2 SVGEGT. The CDR3 covers 12 residues. V was pared by 4 bases and J by 8 bases, with 11 bases between. The CDR3 nucleotides are TGTGCCAGCAGTTGGCCCCAGGGGGGCTACACCTTC. Protein sequence: CASSWPQGGYTF.

The gene calls are TRBV3-1 (or the pseudogene TRBV3-2) and TRBJ2-5, with TRBD2 identical over 10 bases. Germline values: CDR1 LGHDT, CDR2 YNNKEL (reference sequence). CDR3 length: 19 residues. Germline trimming cut 1 base from V and 2 bases from J; bases unmatched to any gene: 13. CDR3 sequence: CASSQVGSPETSGQETQYF. The CDR3 DNA sequence: TGTGCCAGCAGCCAAGTTGGGTCCCCCGAGACTAGCGGGCAAGAGACCCAGTACTTC.

V gene TRBV19 combines with J gene TRBJ1-4; 7 bases match TRBD1. Losses at the gene ends were 5 bases for V and 4 bases for J; bases not matched to a gene: 4. CDR1 LNHDA and CDR2 SQIVND come from the germline V gene (reference sequence). The CDR3 consists of 14 residues. The CDR3 loop reads CASSGTVLNEKLFF. CDR3 DNA sequence: TGTGCCAGTAGTGGGACAGTCCTTAATGAAAAACTGTTTTTT.

V and J are TRBV18 and TRBJ1-3; D possibly corresponds to TRBD1 (6 bases). Germline V lookup: CDR1 KGHSH, CDR2 LQKENI. Trimming removed 3 bases at V and 4 bases at J, with 13 bases between. The CDR3 is 15 amino acids. The CDR3 sequence is CASSPSGQPGNTIYF. CDR3 nucleotides: TGTGCCAGCTCACCGTCGGGACAACCCGGAAACACCATATATTTT.

This rearrangement joins TRBV4-1 to TRBJ1-2, with D perhaps matching TRBD1 (6 bases). The CDR3 totals 15 residues. Trimming left V 1 base short and J 3 bases short, with 12 bases between. Germline CDR1 and CDR2: MGHRA and YSYEKL. The CDR3 coding sequence is TGCGCCAGCAGCCAAGGACAGGATACCTACTATGGCTACACCTTC. Its translation is CASSQGQDTYYGYTF.

This rearrangement joins TRBV5-1 to TRBJ2-1, with 11 nucleotides matching TRBD1. V lost 2 bases to trimming and J lost 6 bases; unmatched junction nucleotides: 13. The CDR3 consists of 18 residues. Per the germline V gene, CDR1 is SGHRS and CDR2 is YFSETQ. The CDR3 nucleotides are TGCGCCAGCAGCTTCCCCGGGACAGGGGGAAGCACGGGCAATGAGCAGTTCTTC. It is translated as CASSFPGTGGSTGNEQFF.

The chain couples TRBV4-1 to TRBJ2-5, with D possibly matching TRBD2 (7 bases). V was clipped by 4 bases and J by 5 bases, with 14 bases between them. The CDR3 sequence is 14 residues long. In germline, CDR1 is MGHRA, CDR2 YSYEKL. The CDR3 coding sequence is TGCGCCAGCAGCCGGGTAGAGGGGGGGGAGACCCAGTACTTC. Protein product: CASSRVEGGETQYF.

The V gene is TRBV5-1, the J gene TRBJ1-2; possible D gene TRBD1, 5 bases. The CDR3 consists of 13 residues. Germline CDR1 is SGHRS and CDR2 is YFSETQ. V was trimmed by 0 bases and J by 6 bases, leaving 9 bases between them. The CDR3 DNA follows: TGCGCCAGCAGCTTGGTAGCAGGGAATGGCTACACCTTC. It yields the protein CASSLVAGNGYTF.

V usage is TRBV24-1 and J usage is TRBJ2-3; 12 bases match TRBD2. Trimming took 4 bases from V and 5 from J; bases not matched to a gene: 3. Germline CDR1 is KGHDR and CDR2 is SFDVKD. The CDR3 spans 15 residues. CDR3: CATSETSGGLDTQYF. CDR3 in DNA: TGTGCCACCAGTGAGACTAGCGGGGGCTTAGATACGCAGTATTTT.

V and J are TRBV10-3 and TRBJ1-1, with TRBD1 identical over 7 bases. Trimming at V came to 10 bases and at J to 0 bases, leaving 17 bases not matched to a gene. There are 17 residues in the CDR3. Germline V gives CDR1 ENHRY, CDR2 SYGVKD. CDR3 DNA sequence: TGTGCCAGCTCCACAGGGGCCAGTAATTTCGTGAACACTGAAGCTTTCTTT. Amino acid sequence: CASSTGASNFVNTEAFF.

In its sample, this clone was seen once. This sequence joins TRBV18 and TRBJ1-1; weak D call: TRBD1 (5 bases). Trimming cost V 5 bases and J 6 bases, with 13 bases left between them. Germline-derived CDR1 and CDR2 are KGHSH and LQKENI. The CDR3 is made up of 13 amino acids. CDR3 amino acids: CASSGGGKPEAFF. CDR3 sequence (DNA): TGTGCCAGCTCAGGGGGGGGGAAACCTGAAGCTTTCTTT.

The chain couples TRBV6-5 to TRBJ2-1; 7 positions agree with TRBD2. Germline trimming cut 4 bases from V and 5 bases from J; bases unmatched to any gene: 5. Germline CDR1 MNHEY, CDR2 SVGAGI. This CDR3 is 14 amino acids long. The CDR3 nucleotides are TGTGCCAGCAGTTCAGGACTAGGGAACAATGAGCAGTTCTTC. Amino acid sequence: CASSSGLGNNEQFF.

This clone was seen just once. The chain employs TRBV19 and TRBJ2-3, with D maybe TRBD1 (5 bases). The V end was cut by 7 bases, the J end by 1 base, with 12 bases between. Germline V lookup: CDR1 LNHDA, CDR2 SQIVND (reference sequence). CDR3 length: 14 amino acids. CDR3 in amino acids: CASTPRGRTDTQYF. DNA of the CDR3: TGTGCCAGTACCCCTAGGGGCCGCACAGATACGCAGTATTTT.

The chain links TRBV18 to TRBJ1-1, with D possibly matching TRBD1 (6 bases). V was shortened by 6 bases and J by 4 bases, with 21 bases between the two germline ends. The CDR3 has 16 residues. The germline gives CDR1 KGHSH, CDR2 LQKENI. The CDR3 DNA reads TGTGCCAGCTCCACTCAAGGGGGGGATTCGAGCACTGAAGCTTTCTTT. It encodes CASSTQGGDSSTEAFF.

The chain has TRBV10-3 and TRBJ2-1; 13 bases match TRBD2. V lost 6 bases to trimming and J lost 6 bases; unmatched junction nucleotides: 2. The V gene's germline CDR1 is ENHRY and CDR2 SYGVKD. CDR3 length: 14 residues. The CDR3 sequence is CAIRGTSGVNEQFF. The CDR3 DNA follows: TGTGCCATCAGGGGGACTAGCGGGGTCAATGAGCAGTTCTTC.

The rearrangement uses TRBV4-1 and TRBJ1-1, with D possibly matching TRBD1 (6 bases). Trimming took off 2 bases at V and 1 base at J, with 8 bases between the two ends. Germline-derived CDR1 and CDR2 are MGHRA and YSYEKL. The CDR3 has 14 amino acids. CDR3 sequence reads: CASSQPDRNTEAFF. The DNA for the CDR3 is TGCGCCAGCAGCCAACCGGACAGGAACACTGAAGCTTTCTTT.

The chain has TRBV2 and TRBJ2-5; 8 bases match TRBD1. Losses at the gene ends were 8 bases for V and 4 bases for J; bases not matched to a gene: 9. CDR3 size: 14 residues. Germline assignment: CDR1 SNHLY and CDR2 FYNNEI. In nucleotides, the CDR3 is TGTGCCAGCCAGACAGGGGTTTTAAGAGAGACCCAGTACTTC. This codes for CASQTGVLRETQYF.

The chain links TRBV10-3 to TRBJ2-3, with 8 bases lining up with TRBD1. The CDR3 spans 14 residues. Trimming removed 10 bases from V and 3 bases from J; junction bases left unmatched: 9. Per the germline V gene, CDR1 is ENHRY and CDR2 is SYGVKD. For the CDR3, the DNA is TGTGCCACCGCGACAGGGGAGGTAACAGATACGCAGTATTTT. Amino acids: CATATGEVTDTQYF.

This chain links TRBV10-3 with TRBJ2-1; 8 nucleotides line up with TRBD2. The CDR3 length is 14 residues. V gave up 2 bases and J gave up 7 bases; unmatched junction bases: 4. In germline, CDR1 is ENHRY, CDR2 SYGVKD. For the CDR3, the DNA is TGTGCCATCAGTGAGCGGGGGGGCCGGAATGAGCAGTTCTTC. Amino acids: CAISERGGRNEQFF.

V usage is TRBV7-6 and J usage is TRBJ2-5; TRBD2 aligns across 8 bases. The CDR3 is 17 residues long. Germline CDR1 reads SGHVS; CDR2 reads FNYEAQ. Losses at the gene ends were 6 bases for V and 1 base for J; bases not matched to a gene: 13. Written as DNA, the CDR3 is TGTGCCAGCAGGTCGTACTATGCGGGGACTAGCCAAGAGACCCAGTACTTC. Encoded protein: CASRSYYAGTSQETQYF.

This chain joins TRBV6-1 and TRBJ2-2, with D possibly being TRBD2 (7 bases). Germline V gives CDR1 MNHNS, CDR2 SASEGT. This CDR3 comprises 16 residues. V was cut by 1 base and J by 4 bases, with 13 bases left in between. The chain's CDR3 is CASSEVGGRVTGELFF. In DNA form, the CDR3 reads TGTGCCAGCAGTGAAGTGGGGGGGCGAGTCACCGGGGAGCTGTTTTTT.

V gene TRBV6-6 combines with J gene TRBJ2-7, with D possibly TRBD2 on 6 matching bases. V shed 6 bases and J shed 2 bases, with 17 bases lying between them. CDR3 length equals 15 residues. Germline V gene sequence: CDR1 MNHNY, CDR2 SVGAGI (reference sequence). In DNA, the CDR3 is TGTGCCAGCAGCCCCGGGACTCTGACGGCCTACGAGCAGTACGTC. This encodes CASSPGTLTAYEQYV.

This sequence joins TRBV2 and TRBJ2-1; 9 bases are a match to TRBD1. The CDR3 consists of 12 residues. J was trimmed by 11 bases and V by 6 bases; bases with no gene match: 5. Germline loops: CDR1 SNHLY, CDR2 FYNNEI. CDR3 nucleotides: TGTGCCAGCAGCGCGGACAGGGGAAAGCAGTTCTTC. This translates into CASSADRGKQFF.

The chain links TRBV12-5 to TRBJ2-3, with TRBD2 matching 9 bases. The V segment lost 0 bases and the J segment 2 bases; nucleotides outside the gene matches: 3. This CDR3 is built from 16 residues. In germline, CDR1 is LGHNT, CDR2 FRNRAP. CDR3 loop: CASGLVSGGPTDTQYF. The CDR3 nucleotides read TGTGCTAGTGGTTTGGTAAGCGGGGGGCCCACAGATACGCAGTATTTT. Drawing the rest from reference TRBV12-5 and TRBJ2-3, the complete variable domain is DARVTQTPRHKVTEMGQEVTMRCQPILGHNTVFWYRQTMMQGLELLAYFRNRAPLDDSGMPKDRFSAEMPDATLATLKIQPSEPRDSAVYFCASGLVSGGPTDTQYFGPGTRLTVL.